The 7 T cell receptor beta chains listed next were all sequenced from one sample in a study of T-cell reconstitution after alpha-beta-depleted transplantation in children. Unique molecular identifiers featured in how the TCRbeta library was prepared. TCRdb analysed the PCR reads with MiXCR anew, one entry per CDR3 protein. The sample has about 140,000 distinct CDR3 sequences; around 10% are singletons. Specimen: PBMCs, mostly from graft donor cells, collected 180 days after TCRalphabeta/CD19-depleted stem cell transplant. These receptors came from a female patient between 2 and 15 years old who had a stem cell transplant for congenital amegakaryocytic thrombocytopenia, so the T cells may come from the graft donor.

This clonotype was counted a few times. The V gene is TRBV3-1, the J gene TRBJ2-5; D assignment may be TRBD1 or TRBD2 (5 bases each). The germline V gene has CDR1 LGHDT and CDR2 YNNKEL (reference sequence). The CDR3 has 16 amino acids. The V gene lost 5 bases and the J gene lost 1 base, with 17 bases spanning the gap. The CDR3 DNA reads TGTGCCAGCAGCTCCTGGGGGAAGAGAGGCCAAGAGACCCAGTACTTC. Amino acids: CASSSWGKRGQETQYF.

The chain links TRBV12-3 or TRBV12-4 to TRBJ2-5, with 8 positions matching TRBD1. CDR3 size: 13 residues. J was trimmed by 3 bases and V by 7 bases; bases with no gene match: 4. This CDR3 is CASTTGGKETQYF. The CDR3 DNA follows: TGTGCCAGCACTACAGGGGGAAAAGAGACCCAGTACTTC.

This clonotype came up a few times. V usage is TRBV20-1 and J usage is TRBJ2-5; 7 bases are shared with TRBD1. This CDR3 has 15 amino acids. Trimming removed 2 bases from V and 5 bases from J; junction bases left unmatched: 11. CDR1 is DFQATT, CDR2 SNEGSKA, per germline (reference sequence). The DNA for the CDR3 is TGCAGTGCTAGATTTCAGAGGGGGCAATTGGAGACCCAGTACTTC. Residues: CSARFQRGQLETQYF.

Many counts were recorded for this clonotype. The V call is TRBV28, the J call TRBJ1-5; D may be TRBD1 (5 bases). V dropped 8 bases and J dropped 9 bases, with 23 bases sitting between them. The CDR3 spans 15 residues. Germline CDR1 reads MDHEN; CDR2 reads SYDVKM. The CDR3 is CASRLGRGVDVPQHF. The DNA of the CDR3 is TGTGCCAGCCGATTGGGGAGGGGAGTTGATGTGCCCCAGCATTTT.

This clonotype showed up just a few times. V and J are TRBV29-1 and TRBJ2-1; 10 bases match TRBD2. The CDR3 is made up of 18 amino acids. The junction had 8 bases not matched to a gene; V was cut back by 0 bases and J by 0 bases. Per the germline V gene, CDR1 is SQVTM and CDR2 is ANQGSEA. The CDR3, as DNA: TGCAGCGTTGAAGATCTCAGCGGGAGGGCGAGCTCCTACAATGAGCAGTTCTTC. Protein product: CSVEDLSGRASSYNEQFF.

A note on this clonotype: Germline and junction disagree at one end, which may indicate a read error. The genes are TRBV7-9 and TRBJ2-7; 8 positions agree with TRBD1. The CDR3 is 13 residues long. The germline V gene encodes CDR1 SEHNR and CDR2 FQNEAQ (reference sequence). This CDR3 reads CASSLADRGEQYF. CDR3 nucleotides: TGTGCCAGCAGCCTAGCCGACAGGGGCGAGCAGTACTTC.

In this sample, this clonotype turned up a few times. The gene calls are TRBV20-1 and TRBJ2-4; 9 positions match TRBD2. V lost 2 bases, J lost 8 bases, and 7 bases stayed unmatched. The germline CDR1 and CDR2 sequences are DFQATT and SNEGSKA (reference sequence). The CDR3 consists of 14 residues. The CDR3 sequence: CSARTAGGWDIQYF. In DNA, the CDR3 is TGCAGTGCTAGAACGGCGGGGGGGTGGGACATTCAGTACTTC.